Below, 20 T cell receptor beta chains from the same sample are listed, as sequenced in a study of T cells in Graves' hyperthyroidism and ophthalmopathy. Authors of the study amplified TCR beta CDR3 regions from RNA transcripts. Initially, a first-round RT-PCR of the TCR CDR3 employed the HTBI primer set. MiXCR, run by TCRdb on the multiplex PCR reads, gives a single entry per CDR3 protein. The table lists nearly 600,000 distinct CDR3 sequences, 13% to 15% of them singletons, with 7.1% in the top ten. Sequencing input: blood. The receptors were gathered from a woman between 18 and 29 years old with Graves' ophthalmopathy.

This clonotype was counted at least ten times. The chain joins TRBV11-2 to TRBJ2-5, with D possibly TRBD2 on 6 matching bases. Germline V gives CDR1 SGHAT, CDR2 FQNNGV. V was shortened by 5 bases and J by 3 bases, with 13 bases between the two germline ends. The CDR3 has 14 residues. The DNA for the CDR3 is TGTGCCAGCAGCGAGGGACTTTTCGAAGAGACCCAGTACTTC. Its translation: CASSEGLFEETQYF.

The chain is built from TRBV24-1 and TRBJ1-2; D uncertain. The CDR3 contains 14 residues. Germline V gives CDR1 KGHDR, CDR2 SFDVKD. V dropped 2 bases and J dropped 1 base, with 7 bases sitting between them. DNA of the CDR3: TGTGCCACCAGTGATTCGACACTTAACTATGGCTACACCTTC. Amino acid sequence: CATSDSTLNYGYTF.

This clonotype was seen a few times. CDR3 nucleotide sequence: TGTGCCAGCAGTTTTTTCGAGGGAGCCAAAAACATTCAGTACTTC. Protein product: CASSFFEGAKNIQYF. This sequence joins TRBV6-1 and TRBJ2-4, with D possibly being TRBD2 (5 bases). The CDR3 contains 15 residues. Germline lookup yields CDR1 MNHNS and CDR2 SASEGT. V shed 5 bases and J shed 0 bases, with 11 bases lying between them.

This clonotype appeared many times. The chain couples TRBV3-1 to TRBJ1-6; possibly TRBD1 for D (5 bases). Trimming cost V 4 bases and J 8 bases, with 18 bases left between them. The CDR3 length is 16 residues. CDR1 is LGHDT, CDR2 YNNKEL, per germline (reference sequence). CDR3 in amino acids: CASSRGSRDLDSPLHF. CDR3 in DNA: TGTGCCAGCAGCCGTGGATCGAGGGACCTGGATTCACCCCTCCACTTT.

This clonotype was seen at least ten times. The genes are TRBV7-9 and TRBJ2-1; D not resolved. The germline V gene encodes CDR1 SEHNR and CDR2 FQNEAQ (reference sequence). Trimming took 6 bases from V and 7 from J, leaving 25 bases between them. The CDR3 has 17 residues. CDR3 sequence: CASSLPHLVKVRNEQFF. The CDR3 DNA follows: TGTGCCAGCAGTCTACCACACCTAGTGAAAGTAAGGAATGAGCAGTTCTTC. Variable domain in full (rest from reference TRBV7-9 and TRBJ2-1): DTGVSQNPRHKITKRGQNVTFRCDPISEHNRLYWYRQTLGQGPEFLTYFQNEAQLEKSRLLSDRFSAERPKGSFSTLEIQRTEQGDSAMYLCASSLPHLVKVRNEQFFGPGTRLTVL.

In its sample, this clonotype was seen a few times. Here the CDR3 reads CASSGLAGEQFF. The CDR3 DNA reads TGTGCCAGCAGTGGGCTAGCGGGGGAGCAGTTCTTC. The chain is built from TRBV6-4 and TRBJ2-1, with TRBD2 matching 9 bases. The CDR3 covers 12 residues. Trimming at V came to 4 bases and at J to 10 bases, leaving 2 bases not matched to a gene. CDR1 and CDR2 from the germline V gene are MRHNA and SNTAGT.

A few counts support this clonotype. The junction departs from the called germline gene at one end, perhaps through a read error. This sequence joins TRBV6-1 and TRBJ1-2, with D perhaps TRBD1 (5 bases). The CDR3 sequence is 14 residues long. CDR1 and CDR2 from the germline V gene are MNHNS and SASEGT. CDR3 sequence: CASSPSGGNYSYTF. The CDR3 DNA reads TGTGCCAGCAGCCCCTCTGGGGGAAACTATAGCTACACCTTC.

This clonotype was found many times. The gene calls are TRBV28 and TRBJ2-5; D is uncertain. CDR3 length equals 17 residues. V dropped 6 bases and J dropped 5 bases, with 25 bases sitting between them. Germline V gene data show CDR1 as MDHEN and CDR2 as SYDVKM. CDR3 coding DNA: TGTGCCAGCAGCCCCGACCGTCCTTCGGGTCTTCTTGAGACCCAGTACTTC. Its protein is CASSPDRPSGLLETQYF.

This clonotype appeared many times. This sequence joins TRBV6-1 and TRBJ2-4; D is perhaps TRBD1 (5 bases). The CDR3 is made up of 15 amino acids. Trimming pared 5 bases from V and 0 bases from J, leaving 11 bases between. CDR1 and CDR2 (germline): MNHNS, SASEGT. CDR3 region: CASSSKGVAKNIQYF. In DNA, the CDR3 is TGTGCCAGCAGTTCCAAAGGGGTAGCCAAAAACATTCAGTACTTC.

This clonotype showed up just a few times. The germline gene is not matched at one end of the junction; a read error may be the cause. The V and J genes are TRBV12-3 or TRBV12-4 and TRBJ1-5; no clear D gene. CDR3 size: 14 residues. CDR3 nucleotides: TGTGCCAACAGTTGGAATCCTTCCAATCAGCCCCAGCATTTT. Translation: CANSWNPSNQPQHF.

This clonotype was counted at least ten times. The V call is TRBV7-8, the J call TRBJ2-3; D not certain. CDR1 is SGHVS, CDR2 FQNEAQ, per germline. This CDR3 has 13 residues. V lost 4 bases and J 5 bases, leaving 10 bases between the germline ends. The CDR3 region is CASSYPAVDTQYF. The CDR3 coding sequence is TGTGCCAGCAGCTACCCGGCGGTAGATACGCAGTATTTT.

This clonotype was observed many times. This sequence joins TRBV12-3 or TRBV12-4 and TRBJ2-2; D is undetermined. This CDR3 comprises 12 residues. Trimming removed 7 bases from V and 6 bases from J, with 9 bases in between. The CDR3 DNA reads as TGTGCCAGCACCCCTGGGGCCGGGGAGCTGTTTTTT. It yields the protein CASTPGAGELFF.

This clonotype appeared many times. This chain uses TRBV20-1 with TRBJ2-2, with 14 bases that match TRBD2. CDR1 is DFQATT, CDR2 SNEGSKA, per germline (reference sequence). Trimming took 6 bases from V and 4 from J; bases not matched to a gene: 10. The CDR3 runs 17 residues. The CDR3 loop reads CSARPGLAGVVTGELFF. In nucleotides, the CDR3 is TGCAGTGCGAGGCCGGGACTAGCGGGAGTTGTCACCGGGGAGCTGTTTTTT.

The chain couples TRBV11-2 to TRBJ2-7, with D unclear. The CDR3 length is 14 residues. V was cut by 2 bases and J by 3 bases, with 11 bases left in between. Germline V gene data show CDR1 as SGHAT and CDR2 as FQNNGV. The DNA of the CDR3 is TGTGCCAGCAGCTTATTAATGGCCAACTACGAGCAGTACTTC. Protein sequence: CASSLLMANYEQYF.

In its sample, this clonotype was seen a few times. The rearrangement uses TRBV27 and TRBJ1-1; D may be TRBD1 (6 bases). Germline lookup yields CDR1 MNHEY and CDR2 SMNVEV (reference sequence). V was shortened by 2 bases and J by 4 bases, with 14 bases between the two germline ends. CDR3 size: 15 residues. The CDR3 coding sequence is TGTGCCAGCAGTTTAAAAGGGGGACGGGGCACTGAAGCTTTCTTT. As protein: CASSLKGGRGTEAFF.

This clonotype was counted many times. The V call is TRBV2, the J call TRBJ2-3; TRBD2 matches at 7 bases. The CDR3 runs 15 residues. V was clipped by 3 bases and J by 5 bases; unmatched bases: 8. Germline V gene sequence: CDR1 SNHLY, CDR2 FYNNEI. The DNA of the CDR3 is TGTGCCAGCAGTGACGGTCAGAGCGGGGTAGATACGCAGTATTTT. Amino acids: CASSDGQSGVDTQYF.

As concerns this clonotype: Sequence at one end of the junction differs from germline and may be a read error. CDR3 sequence (DNA): TGCGCCAGCAGCCAAGACGGCTACAATGAGCAGTTCTTC. Translation gives CASSQDGYNEQFF. The chain carries TRBV11-3 and TRBJ2-1, with unresolved D. This CDR3 is 13 amino acids long. Germline V lookup: CDR1 SGHNT, CDR2 YENEEA.

V and J are TRBV2 and TRBJ1-3; D is uncertain. CDR1 SNHLY and CDR2 FYNNEI come from the germline V gene. Trimming shortened V by 7 bases and J by 4 bases, and 14 bases separated the two germline ends. This CDR3 has 14 amino acids. Here the CDR3 reads CASTIAHGGNTIYF. In DNA, the CDR3 is TGTGCCAGCACGATAGCCCATGGCGGAAACACCATATATTTT.

Note on this clonotype: This clone may be a read error of a much larger clone one base away. This chain uses TRBV7-3 with TRBJ1-1, with 8 bases aligning to TRBD1. Germline loops: CDR1 SGHTA, CDR2 FQGTGA. V lost 8 bases and J lost 7; bases outside the gene matches: 9. The CDR3 totals 13 residues. CDR3 sequence: CASGPQGGGEAFF. The CDR3 DNA reads TGTGCCAGCGGCCCACAGGGGGGTGGTGAAGCTTTCTTT.

Many counts were recorded for this clonotype. The chain combines TRBV20-1 with TRBJ1-1, with D possibly matching TRBD1 (5 bases). Trimming cost V 0 bases and J 1 base, with 9 bases left between them. The length of the CDR3 is 14 residues. The germline CDR1 and CDR2 sequences are DFQATT and SNEGSKA (reference sequence). The CDR3 DNA sequence: TGCAGTGCTAGAGAAAGACAGAGGAACACTGAAGCTTTCTTT. Its translation is CSARERQRNTEAFF.